This T cell receptor (beta chain) came from a study of shared T cell receptors in the human thymus. The CDR3 extends over 14 amino acids. Germline CDR1 PRHDT, CDR2 FYEKMQ (reference sequence). V gave up 0 bases and J gave up 7 bases, with 10 bases separating them. The protocol was immunoSEQ multiplex PCR, while the TCRdb copy is restricted to in-frame clones and leaves out a portion. This table has roughly 560,000 clones, approximately 80% appearing once. This sample also belongs to another study, concerning human thymus T cells. This second report adds: Donor material was obtained from healthy Finnish infants undergoing corrective surgery for congenital heart defects.

The clonotype originates from a boy under two years old with a congenital heart defect. Sequenced sample: thymocytes. This chain joins TRBV13 and TRBJ1-3; D unclear. The chain's CDR3 is CASSLGRWRNTIYF. The CDR3 nucleotides are TGTGCCAGCAGCTTAGGCCGGTGGAGGAACACCATATATTTT.